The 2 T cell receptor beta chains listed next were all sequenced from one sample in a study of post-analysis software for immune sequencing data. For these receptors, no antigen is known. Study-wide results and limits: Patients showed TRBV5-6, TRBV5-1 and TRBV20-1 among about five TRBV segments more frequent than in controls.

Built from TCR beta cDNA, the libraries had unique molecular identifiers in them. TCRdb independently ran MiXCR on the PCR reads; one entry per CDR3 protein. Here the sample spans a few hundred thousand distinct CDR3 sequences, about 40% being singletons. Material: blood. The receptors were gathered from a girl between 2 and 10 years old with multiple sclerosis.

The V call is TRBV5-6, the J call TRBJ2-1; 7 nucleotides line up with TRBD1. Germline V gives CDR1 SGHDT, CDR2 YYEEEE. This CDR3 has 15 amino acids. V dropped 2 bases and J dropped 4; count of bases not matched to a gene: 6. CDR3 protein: CASSFTDRKYNEQFF. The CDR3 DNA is TGTGCCAGCAGCTTTACGGACAGGAAGTACAATGAGCAGTTCTTC. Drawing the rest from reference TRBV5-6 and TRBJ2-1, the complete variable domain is DAGVTQSPTHLIKTRGQQVTLRCSPKSGHDTVSWYQQALGQGPQFIFQYYEEEERQRGNFPDRFSGHQFPNYSSELNVNALLLGDSALYLCASSFTDRKYNEQFFGPGTRLTVL.

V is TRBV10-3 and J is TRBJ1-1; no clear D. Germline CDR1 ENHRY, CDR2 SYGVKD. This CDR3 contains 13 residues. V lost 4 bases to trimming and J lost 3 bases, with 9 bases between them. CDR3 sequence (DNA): TGTGCCATCAGTGGCGGGGTGTACACTGAAGCTTTCTTT. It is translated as CAISGGVYTEAFF.